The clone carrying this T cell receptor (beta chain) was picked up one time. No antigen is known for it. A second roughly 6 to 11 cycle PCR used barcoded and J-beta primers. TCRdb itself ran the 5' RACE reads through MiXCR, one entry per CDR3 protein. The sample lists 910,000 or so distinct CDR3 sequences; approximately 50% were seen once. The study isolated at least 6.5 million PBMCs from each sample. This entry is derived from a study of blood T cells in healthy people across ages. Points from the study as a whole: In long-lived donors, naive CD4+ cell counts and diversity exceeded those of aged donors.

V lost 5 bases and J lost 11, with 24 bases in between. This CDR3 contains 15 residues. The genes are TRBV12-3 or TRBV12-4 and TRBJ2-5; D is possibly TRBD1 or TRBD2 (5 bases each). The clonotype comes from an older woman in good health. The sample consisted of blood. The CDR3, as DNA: TGTGCCAGCAGTCCTCAAATCGGGACCTACAATGAGCAGTACTTC. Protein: CASSPQIGTYNEQYF.